The rows below give T cell receptor beta chains drawn from one sample of a study of CD8+CD57+ T cells in acquired aplastic anemia. TCRdb reanalysed the reads using MiXCR and keeps one entry per CDR3 protein. Counted here are 150,000 to 200,000 distinct CDR3 sequences, approximately 43% occurring once; the ten biggest clones make up approximately 1.1%. Sequencing was carried out using sorted CD4+, CD8+, or CD8+CD57+ T cells (not recorded which) from PBMCs. These receptors originate from a human donor in good health. Both conserved end residues are part of each CDR3. D genes are given only for firm matches. Size is omitted from some rows. Given values are once, few, many or a class for expanded clones.

TRBV6-1	once	TRBD1	TRBJ2-7	TGTGCCAGCAGTGGGCCGGGACAGGGGGTTTACGAGCAGTACTTC	CASSGPGQGVYEQYF
TRBV20-1	.	.	TRBJ2-7	TGCAGTGCTAGAGATCATCGGATCTTTTACGAGCAGTACTTC	CSARDHRIFYEQYF
TRBV9	.	TRBD1	TRBJ1-6	TGTGCCAGCAGACAGGGGCCGAGCTCCTATAATTCACCCCTCCACTTT	CASRQGPSSYNSPLHF
TRBV7-7	.	TRBD2	TRBJ2-5	TGTGCTAGCAGCCACTCACTGAAGGGACTAGCGGGAGAGACCCAGTACTTC	CASSHSLKGLAGETQYF
TRBV19	.	.	TRBJ1-6	TGTGCCAGTAGCTTAGGGAGCACCCTCCACTTT	CASSLGSTLHF
TRBV7-2	.	.	TRBJ2-3	TGTGCCAGCAGCCCGGAACTGGTCAGGGCAAGCACAGATACGCAGTATTTT	CASSPELVRASTDTQYF
TRBV20-1	many	TRBD1	TRBJ1-2	TGCAGTGCTAGGGCTCGGGACAGATTCTCTCGAGCTAACTATGGCTACACCTTC	CSARARDRFSRANYGYTF
TRBV6-1	many	.	TRBJ2-3	TGTGCCAGCAAGAGGACTCAGGGATCAGATACGCAGTATTTT	CASKRTQGSDTQYF
TRBV12-3/TRBV12-4	many	.	TRBJ2-1	TGTGCCAGCAGACTGCATGTGGTTGAGCAGTTCTTC	CASRLHVVEQFF
TRBV12-3/TRBV12-4	.	TRBD2	TRBJ2-7	TGTGCCAGCAGACGTGGACTAGCGGGAGTCTACGAGCAGTACTTC	CASRRGLAGVYEQYF
TRBV9	many	TRBD1	TRBJ2-7	TGTGCCAGCAGCGCAGGACAGGGGACGGGGGAGCAGTACTTC	CASSAGQGTGEQYF
TRBV4-2	.	.	TRBJ1-5	TGTGCCAGCAGCCAAAGAGTCCCGGAGAGACGAAATCAGCCCCAGCATTTT	CASSQRVPERRNQPQHF
TRBV19	many	TRBD1	TRBJ1-1	TGTGCCAGTGGGGGACAGGGGACTGAAGCTTTCTTT	CASGGQGTEAFF
TRBV5-6	many	TRBD1	TRBJ1-2	TGTGCCAGCAGCTTGTGGGACAGGGTTTTTGGCTACACCTTC	CASSLWDRVFGYTF
TRBV9	few	.	TRBJ2-7	TGTGCCAGCAGCTTCCTCGGGAACGAAGGGGAGCAGTACTTC	CASSFLGNEGEQYF
TRBV10-3	few	.	TRBJ1-1	TGTGCCATCAGTGACAGACAATGGTCTGAAGCTTTCTTT	CAISDRQWSEAFF
TRBV15	.	.	TRBJ1-5	TGTGCCACCAGCAGAGGTGAGACAGCGAATCAGCCCCAGCATTTT	CATSRGETANQPQHF
TRBV5-1	many	.	TRBJ1-5	TGCGCCAGCAGCTTGGAAGGAGTAGGCAATCAGCCCCAGCATTTT	CASSLEGVGNQPQHF
TRBV7-8	once	.	TRBJ1-1	TGTGCCAGCAGCTTAAGGGAGATTGAAGCTTTCTTT	CASSLREIEAFF
TRBV20-1	many	.	TRBJ2-1	TGCAGTGCCTATCCGGGACGCTTGTACAATGAGCAGTTCTTC	CSAYPGRLYNEQFF
TRBV20-1	.	.	TRBJ1-5	TGCAGTGCTAGCCGGGGCGCCGGCAATCAGCCCCAGCATTTT	CSASRGAGNQPQHF
TRBV12-3/TRBV12-4	few	TRBD2	TRBJ2-1	TGTGCCAGCAGTTCGGGGACTAGCGGGGGGCCTAGTAAGTTCTTC	CASSSGTSGGPSKFF
TRBV2	.	.	TRBJ1-5	TGTGCCAGCAGTGGTAATCGGTACGAGCATTTT	CASSGNRYEHF
TRBV20-1	many	.	TRBJ2-7	TGCAGTGCTAGAGAAAACAGGGGAGGGTCCTACGAGCAGTACTTC	CSARENRGGSYEQYF
TRBV15	.	.	TRBJ2-6	TGTGCCACCAGCACAGGGCGTACCCTCTCTGGGGCCAACGTCCTGACTTTC	CATSTGRTLSGANVLTF
TRBV20-1	many	TRBD2	TRBJ2-3	TGCAGTGCCCCCGGGGGGGTGGGCACAGATACGCAGTATTTT	CSAPGGVGTDTQYF
TRBV24-1	.	.	TRBJ1-5	TGTGCCACCAGTGATTTTGGGGGTCAGCCCCAGCATTTT	CATSDFGGQPQHF
TRBV10-3	few	.	TRBJ1-3	TGTGCCATCAGTGATAGCAGCTCTGGAAACACCATATATTTT	CAISDSSSGNTIYF
TRBV12-5	.	.	TRBJ1-5	TGTGCTAGTGGTCCCGGGACAAATAGCAATCAGCCCCAGCATTTT	CASGPGTNSNQPQHF
TRBV5-1	many	.	TRBJ2-1	TGCGCCAGCAGCCCCCGGGGTTGGGAGCAGTTCTTC	CASSPRGWEQFF
TRBV5-1	.	TRBD1	TRBJ1-6	TGCGCCAGCAGCTTGGGGACAGGGGAATATTCACCCCTCCACTTT	CASSLGTGEYSPLHF
TRBV20-1	many	.	TRBJ2-1	TGCAGTGCTAGAGGACGGCTCGATGAGCAGTTCTTC	CSARGRLDEQFF
TRBV24-1	few	.	TRBJ1-2	TGTGCCACCAGTGACGGGCCGAGTGATGGCTACACCTTC	CATSDGPSDGYTF
TRBV2	once	.	TRBJ2-3	TGTGCCAGCAGCTTAGTCAGGGAACGTACGCAGTATTTT	CASSLVRERTQYF
TRBV2	.	TRBD1	TRBJ2-5	TGTGCCAGCAAGTGGGCAGGGGGCTTGGTCGGCGAGACCCAGTACTTC	CASKWAGGLVGETQYF
TRBV7-2	many	.	TRBJ1-4	TGTGCCAGCGGGGGATCGGAGGGGTTTAATGAAAAACTGTTTTTT	CASGGSEGFNEKLFF
TRBV7-3	.	.	TRBJ2-1	TGTGCCAGCAGCTTAATGGAGGGCAGCGAGCAGTTCTTC	CASSLMEGSEQFF
TRBV14	many	.	TRBJ2-1	TGTGCCAGCAGTCCACAGGGGGCGGGAGGGCCAAGTGCTGAGCAGTTCTTC	CASSPQGAGGPSAEQFF
TRBV27	few	TRBD1	TRBJ2-7	TGTGCCAGCAGTTCCTGGGGGACAGCTCCCTCCTACGAGCAGTACTTC	CASSSWGTAPSYEQYF
TRBV7-9	.	.	TRBJ1-2	TGTGCCAGCAGCTTAGGACAGAACCATGGCTACACCTTC	CASSLGQNHGYTF
TRBV7-6	many	TRBD1	TRBJ1-3	TGTGCCAGCAGCTTGCTCCCGACAGGGGACGGAAACACCATATATTTT	CASSLLPTGDGNTIYF
TRBV11-2	.	.	TRBJ2-1	TGTGCCAGCAGCTCGGACAGCGCTAGCTCCTACAATGAGCAGTTCTTC	CASSSDSASSYNEQFF
TRBV2	many	.	TRBJ1-1	TGTGCCAGCAGTGCAGGGGCGGTGAATGAAGCTTTCTTT	CASSAGAVNEAFF
TRBV19	.	TRBD2	TRBJ2-3	TGTGCCAGTAGTAAGGGACTAGCGGGAGTGGGAGATACGCAGTATTTT	CASSKGLAGVGDTQYF
TRBV7-2	many	.	TRBJ1-2	TGTGCCAGCAGCTTAGACAGGGCCAACTATGGCTACACCTTC	CASSLDRANYGYTF
TRBV6-1	many	.	TRBJ2-5	TGTGCCAGCACCGCTGAAGGGGACCTATTGTACCAAGAGACCCAGTACTTC	CASTAEGDLLYQETQYF
TRBV9	few	TRBD2	TRBJ2-7	TGTGCCAGCAGCTATGGGACTAGCGGGATCTACGAGCAGTACTTC	CASSYGTSGIYEQYF
TRBV6-1	few	.	TRBJ1-1	TGTGCCAGCAGCCCAAGGTGGACTCTTGTTGGGACTGAAGCTTTCTTT	CASSPRWTLVGTEAFF
TRBV9	.	TRBD1	TRBJ2-6	TGTGCCAGCAGTTCCACAGGGGGTTCCCCTGGGGCCAACGTCCTGACTTTC	CASSSTGGSPGANVLTF
TRBV5-6	.	.	TRBJ2-1	TGTGCCAGCAGCCCGTCGGACTGGGATGAGCAGTTCTTC	CASSPSDWDEQFF
TRBV2	many	TRBD1	TRBJ1-6	TGTGCCAGCAGTAAAAGGGGGACAGGCAGTTCACCCCTCCACTTT	CASSKRGTGSSPLHF